This T cell receptor beta chain was sequenced during a study of cytomegalovirus exposure and HLA in healthy donors. Study results and limitations: Reports credit the classifier with highly specific, highly sensitive diagnosis of cytomegalovirus status. Prior analysis indicated that the majority of TCR beta V segments exhibited productivity approximately 87% or approximately 30% of the time. Researchers counted roughly 150 TCR beta chains as cytomegalovirus-associated.

Nominally healthy donors were sampled, though unrecorded immune exposures were likely. Germline V gives CDR1 MGHRA, CDR2 YSYEKL. The CDR3 extends over 15 amino acids. Unmatched junction bases numbered 6, after V lost 4 bases and J lost 7 bases. This clone was found a few times. What it recognizes is unknown. Primers: 60 Vbeta forward and 13 Jbeta reverse. TCRdb's copy holds only in-frame clones and misses some; the assay was immunoSEQ multiplex PCR. The repertoire consists of approximately 90,000 clones, with approximately 76% occurring once and the leading ten covering 1.4%. The clonotype originates from a male donor in good health and CMV-seronegative. Material for sequencing was PBMCs. This chain uses TRBV4-1 with TRBJ1-4; 10 bases align to TRBD1. CDR3: CASSRNGQGGEKLFF. For the CDR3, the DNA is TGCGCCAGCAGCCGTAACGGACAGGGGGGTGAAAAACTGTTTTTT.